This record concerns one T cell receptor beta chain sequence. What it recognizes is unknown. These data originate in a study of post-analysis software for immune sequencing data. Study details: Patients with relapsing-remitting, secondary progressive and progressive-relapsing multiple sclerosis courses were all represented.

Each TCR beta cDNA library carried unique molecular identifiers. TCRdb reprocessed the PCR reads with MiXCR, giving one entry per CDR3 protein. The table lists hundreds of thousands of distinct CDR3 sequences, less than 35% of them singletons. Study-level results: Among multiple sclerosis patients, normalized Chao1 diversity was significantly below that of controls. Co-batched samples clustered tightly together by F measure.

Sequencing used blood. The clonotype was recovered from a girl under 18 with multiple sclerosis.

CDR3 bases: TGCAGTGCTCGCGAACTAGCGGGGTCCTACAATGAGCAGTTCTTC. As protein: CSARELAGSYNEQFF. The J gene is TRBJ2-1, the V gene TRBV20-1, with 10 nucleotides matching TRBD2. The junction had 5 bases not matched to a gene; V was cut back by 5 bases and J by 1 base. The CDR3 is made up of 15 amino acids. Germline V gene lookup returns CDR1 DFQATT and CDR2 SNEGSKA (reference sequence).